The present entry profiles one T cell receptor beta chain with its context. Profiled with immunoSEQ multiplex PCR; TCRdb holds only in-frame clones, not every one. The sample consists of just under 85,000 clones, roughly nine tenths of them appearing once. This record comes from a study of T cell changes during pregnancy in multiple sclerosis. The CDR3 runs 14 residues. Germline CDR1 and CDR2: SGHNT and YENEEA. V was clipped by 6 bases and J by 9 bases; unmatched bases: 7. V is TRBV11-3 and J is TRBJ1-6, with 8 bases aligning to TRBD1. The sequencing used peripheral blood, collected in the first trimester of pregnancy. This sequence was found in a female donor with multiple sclerosis, enrolled in a pregnancy study. The CDR3 sequence: CASSEDRVGSPLHF. The CDR3 coding sequence is TGTGCCAGCAGTGAGGACAGGGTTGGTTCACCCCTCCACTTT.